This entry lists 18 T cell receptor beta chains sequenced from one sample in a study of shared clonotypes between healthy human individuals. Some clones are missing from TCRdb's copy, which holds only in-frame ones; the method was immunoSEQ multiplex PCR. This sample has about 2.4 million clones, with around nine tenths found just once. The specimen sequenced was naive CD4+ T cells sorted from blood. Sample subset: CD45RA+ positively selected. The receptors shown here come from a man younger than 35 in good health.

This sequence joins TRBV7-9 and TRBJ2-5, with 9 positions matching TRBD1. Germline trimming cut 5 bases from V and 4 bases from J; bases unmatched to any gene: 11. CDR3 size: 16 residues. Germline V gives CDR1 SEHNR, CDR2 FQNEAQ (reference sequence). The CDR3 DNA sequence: TGTGCCAGCAGCGACACCGGGACAGGGCATCGAGAGACCCAGTACTTC. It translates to CASSDTGTGHRETQYF.

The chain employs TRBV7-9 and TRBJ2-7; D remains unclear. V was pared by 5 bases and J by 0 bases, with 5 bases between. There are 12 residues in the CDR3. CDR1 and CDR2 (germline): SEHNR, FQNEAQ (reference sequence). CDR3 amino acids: CASSQGSYEQYF. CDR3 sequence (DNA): TGTGCCAGCAGCCAAGGCTCCTACGAGCAGTACTTC.

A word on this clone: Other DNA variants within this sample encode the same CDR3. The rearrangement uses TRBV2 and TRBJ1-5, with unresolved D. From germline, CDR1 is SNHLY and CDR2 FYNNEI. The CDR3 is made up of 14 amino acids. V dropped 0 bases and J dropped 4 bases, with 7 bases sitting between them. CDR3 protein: CASSEAGVNQPQHF. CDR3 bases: TGTGCCAGCAGTGAAGCGGGCGTAAATCAGCCCCAGCATTTT.

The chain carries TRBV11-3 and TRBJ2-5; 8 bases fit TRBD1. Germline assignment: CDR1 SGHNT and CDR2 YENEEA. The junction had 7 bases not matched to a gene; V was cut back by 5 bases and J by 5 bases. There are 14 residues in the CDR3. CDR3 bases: TGTGCCAGCAGCCGGACAGGGACGCTGGAGACCCAGTACTTC. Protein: CASSRTGTLETQYF.

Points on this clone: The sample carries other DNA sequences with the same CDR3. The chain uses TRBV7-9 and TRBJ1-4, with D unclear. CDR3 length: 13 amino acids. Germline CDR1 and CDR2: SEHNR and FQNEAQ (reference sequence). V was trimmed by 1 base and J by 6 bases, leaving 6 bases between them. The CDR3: CASSLGGYEKLFF. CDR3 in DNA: TGTGCCAGCAGCTTAGGAGGTTATGAAAAACTGTTTTTT.

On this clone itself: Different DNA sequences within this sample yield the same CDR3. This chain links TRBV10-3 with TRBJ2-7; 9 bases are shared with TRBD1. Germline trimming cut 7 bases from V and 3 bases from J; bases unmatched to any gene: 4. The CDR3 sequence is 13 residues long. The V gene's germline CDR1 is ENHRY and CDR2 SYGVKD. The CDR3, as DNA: TGTGCCATCACCCCGGGACAGGGCTACGAGCAGTACTTC. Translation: CAITPGQGYEQYF.

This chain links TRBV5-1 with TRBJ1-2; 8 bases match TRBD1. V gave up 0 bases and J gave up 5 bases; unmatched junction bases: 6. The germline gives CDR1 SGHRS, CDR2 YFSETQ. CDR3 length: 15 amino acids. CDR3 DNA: TGCGCCAGCAGCTTGGGGACAGGGATAGGGTATGGCTACACCTTC. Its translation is CASSLGTGIGYGYTF.

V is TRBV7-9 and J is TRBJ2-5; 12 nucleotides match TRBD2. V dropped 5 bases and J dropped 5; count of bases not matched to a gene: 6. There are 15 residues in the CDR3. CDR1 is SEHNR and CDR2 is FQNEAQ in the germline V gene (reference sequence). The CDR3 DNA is TGTGCCAGCAGCGCACGACTAGCGGGGGAGGAGACCCAGTACTTC. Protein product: CASSARLAGEETQYF. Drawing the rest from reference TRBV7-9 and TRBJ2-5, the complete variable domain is DTGVSQNPRHKITKRGQNVTFRCDPISEHNRLYWYRQTLGQGPEFLTYFQNEAQLEKSRLLSDRFSAERPKGSFSTLEIQRTEQGDSAMYLCASSARLAGEETQYFGPGTRLLVL.

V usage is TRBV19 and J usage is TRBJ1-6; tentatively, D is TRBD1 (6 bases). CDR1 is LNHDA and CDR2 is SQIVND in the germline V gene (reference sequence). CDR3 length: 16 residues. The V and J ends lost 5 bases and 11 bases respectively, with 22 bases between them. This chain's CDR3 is CASSADRQGYFPPLHF. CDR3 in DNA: TGTGCCAGTAGTGCAGACCGGCAGGGGTATTTTCCACCCCTCCACTTT.

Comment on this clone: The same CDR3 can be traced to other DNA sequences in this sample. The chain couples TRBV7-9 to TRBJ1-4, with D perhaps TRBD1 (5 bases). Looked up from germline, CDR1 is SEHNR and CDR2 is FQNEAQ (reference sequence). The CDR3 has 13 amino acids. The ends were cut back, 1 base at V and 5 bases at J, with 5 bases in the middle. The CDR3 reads CASSLGGNEKLFF. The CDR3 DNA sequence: TGTGCCAGCAGCTTAGGGGGGAATGAAAAACTGTTTTTT.

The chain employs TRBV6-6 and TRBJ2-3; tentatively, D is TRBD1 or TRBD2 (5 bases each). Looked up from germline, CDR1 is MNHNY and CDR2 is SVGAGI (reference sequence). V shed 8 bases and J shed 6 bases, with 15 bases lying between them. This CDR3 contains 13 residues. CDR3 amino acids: CASGGTVGDTQYF. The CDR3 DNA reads TGTGCCAGCGGGGGAACTGTCGGGGATACGCAGTATTTT.

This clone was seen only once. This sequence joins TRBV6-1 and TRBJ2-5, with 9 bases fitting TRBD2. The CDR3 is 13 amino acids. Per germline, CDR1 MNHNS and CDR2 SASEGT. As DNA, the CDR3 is TGTGCATGGCGGGAGGGGTACCAAGAGACCCAGTACTTC. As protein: CAWREGYQETQYF.

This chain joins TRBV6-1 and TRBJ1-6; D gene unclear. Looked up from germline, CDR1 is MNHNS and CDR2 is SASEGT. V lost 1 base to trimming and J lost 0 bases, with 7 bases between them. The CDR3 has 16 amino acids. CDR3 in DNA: TGTGCCAGCAGTGAAGAGTGGGCCTCCTATAATTCACCCCTCCACTTT. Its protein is CASSEEWASYNSPLHF.

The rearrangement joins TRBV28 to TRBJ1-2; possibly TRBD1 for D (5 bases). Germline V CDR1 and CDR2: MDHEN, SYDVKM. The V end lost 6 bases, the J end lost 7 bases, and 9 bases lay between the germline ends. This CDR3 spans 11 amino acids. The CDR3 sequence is CASREGSGYTF. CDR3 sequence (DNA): TGTGCCAGCAGAGAGGGGTCTGGCTACACCTTC.

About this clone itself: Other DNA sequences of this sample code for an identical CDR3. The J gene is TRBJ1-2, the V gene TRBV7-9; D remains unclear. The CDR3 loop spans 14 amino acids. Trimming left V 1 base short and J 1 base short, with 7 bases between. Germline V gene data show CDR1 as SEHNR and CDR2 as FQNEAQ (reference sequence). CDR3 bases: TGTGCCAGCAGCTTAGGGGGAAATAACTATGGCTACACCTTC. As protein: CASSLGGNNYGYTF.

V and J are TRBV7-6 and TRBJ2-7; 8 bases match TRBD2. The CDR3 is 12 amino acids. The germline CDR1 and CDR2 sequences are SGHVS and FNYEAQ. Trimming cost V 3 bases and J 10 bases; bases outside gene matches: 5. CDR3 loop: CASSFGGGRQYF. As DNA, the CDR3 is TGTGCCAGCAGCTTCGGGGGGGGAAGACAGTACTTC.

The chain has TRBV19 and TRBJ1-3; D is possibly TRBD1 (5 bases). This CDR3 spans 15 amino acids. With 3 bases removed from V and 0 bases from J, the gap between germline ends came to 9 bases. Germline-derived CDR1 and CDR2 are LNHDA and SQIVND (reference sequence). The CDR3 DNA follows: TGTGCCAGTAGTATCGGGGGAAACTCTGGAAACACCATATATTTT. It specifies CASSIGGNSGNTIYF.

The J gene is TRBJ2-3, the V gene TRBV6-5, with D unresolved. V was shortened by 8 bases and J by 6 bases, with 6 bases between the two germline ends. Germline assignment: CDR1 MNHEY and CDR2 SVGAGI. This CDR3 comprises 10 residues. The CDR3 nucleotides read TGTGCCAGCGGATCGGATACGCAGTATTTT. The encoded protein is CASGSDTQYF.